This T cell receptor (beta chain) was captured in a study of identifying expanded T cells in peripheral blood. TCRdb's copy holds only in-frame clones and misses some; the assay was immunoSEQ multiplex PCR. The table has 75,000 to 90,000 clones, almost 85% seen once. The germline CDR1 and CDR2 sequences are SGHVS and FQNEAQ. The V and J ends lost 3 bases and 2 bases respectively, with 11 bases between them. The CDR3 is 15 amino acids. Specimen: blood. This sequence originates from a person aged 18-69 years in good health. The rearrangement links TRBV7-8 to TRBJ1-5, with a weak D call TRBD1 (5 bases). CDR3 amino acids: CASSFDGAGNQPQHF. CDR3 nucleotides: TGTGCCAGCAGCTTTGACGGGGCGGGCAATCAGCCCCAGCATTTT.